The 19 T cell receptor beta chains listed next were all sequenced from one sample in a study of beta chain features in type 1 diabetes. Antigen specificity for these receptors is unknown. What was sequenced were expressed TCRB transcripts, since all of the isolated RNA had been reverse transcribed. The method was immunoSEQ multiplex PCR; TCRdb's version includes in-frame clones alone and lacks a portion of them. The sample has 680,000 or so clones, about an eighth seen once. Study-wide results and limits: There was a moderate but significant shortening of TCRB CDR3s in all four CD4+ subsets of Type 1 diabetes patients.

Sequences were obtained from naive CD4+ T cells from blood. These receptors originate from a man aged 18 to 30 with type 1 diabetes.

This sequence joins TRBV6-5 and TRBJ2-7; D may be TRBD1 (5 bases). CDR3 length equals 13 residues. The germline V and J ends were trimmed by 2 bases and 1 base, with 6 bases remaining between them. Germline CDR1 reads MNHEY; CDR2 reads SVGAGI. CDR3 loop: CASSYQGSYEQYF. The CDR3 DNA sequence: TGTGCCAGCAGTTACCAGGGTTCCTACGAGCAGTACTTC.

The chain couples TRBV4-1 to TRBJ2-5; 10 bases are a match to TRBD1. Unmatched junction bases numbered 7, after V lost 0 bases and J lost 9 bases. CDR3 length: 15 amino acids. Germline assignment: CDR1 MGHRA and CDR2 YSYEKL. This chain's CDR3 is CASSQDGTGVLPQYF. Written as DNA, the CDR3 is TGCGCCAGCAGCCAAGATGGGACAGGGGTTCTTCCCCAGTACTTC.

V usage is TRBV25-1 and J usage is TRBJ2-7; 7 bases map to TRBD1. CDR1 MGHDK and CDR2 SYGVNS come from the germline V gene. CDR3 length equals 14 residues. V dropped 3 bases and J dropped 9; count of bases not matched to a gene: 11. CDR3 amino acids: CASSDDGGWTGQYF. CDR3 coding DNA: TGTGCCAGCAGTGATGATGGCGGTTGGACAGGGCAGTACTTC.

The chain employs TRBV10-2 and TRBJ2-7; the D gene is possibly TRBD1 (6 bases). The CDR3 spans 12 residues. Germline assignment: CDR1 WSHSY and CDR2 SAAADI. The ends were cut back, 9 bases at V and 6 bases at J, with 15 bases in the middle. The chain's CDR3 is CASRTELGEQYF. In DNA, the CDR3 is TGCGCCAGTCGGACAGAGTTAGGCGAGCAGTACTTC.

This clone has only one observation. V gene TRBV5-1 combines with J gene TRBJ2-7, with a tentative D call TRBD1 (5 bases). Germline V gene lookup returns CDR1 SGHRS and CDR2 YFSETQ. V lost 4 bases and J lost 2, with 16 bases in between. The CDR3 covers 15 residues. The CDR3 protein is CASSPLSAGTYEQYF. CDR3 nucleotides: TGCGCCAGCAGCCCCCTTTCGGCAGGGACCTACGAGCAGTACTTC.

The chain carries TRBV9 and TRBJ2-5, with TRBD1 as a possible D gene (6 bases). Germline V CDR1 and CDR2: SGDLS, YYNGEE. This CDR3 is built from 14 residues. The V end lost 4 bases, the J end lost 4 bases, and 14 bases lay between the germline ends. CDR3 bases: TGTGCCAGCAGCTCCCGGGACATCCGAGAGACCCAGTACTTC. Its protein is CASSSRDIRETQYF. Combining the CDR3 with reference TRBV9 and TRBJ2-5 gives the whole variable domain DSGVTQTPKHLITATGQRVTLRCSPRSGDLSVYWYQQSLDQGLQFLIQYYNGEERAKGNILERFSAQQFPDLHSELNLSSLELGDSALYFCASSSRDIRETQYFGPGTRLLVL.

V gene TRBV28 combines with J gene TRBJ1-4, with D perhaps matching TRBD1 (6 bases). Germline CDR1 MDHEN, CDR2 SYDVKM. The germline V and J ends were trimmed by 5 bases and 7 bases, with 20 bases remaining between them. This CDR3 is built from 16 residues. The CDR3 sequence: CASSTPTGGRGEKLFF. The CDR3 nucleotides are TGTGCCAGCAGTACCCCCACGGGGGGGCGCGGTGAAAAACTGTTTTTT.

This clone has more than one count but fewer than ten. V and J are TRBV25-1 and TRBJ2-5; the D is unclear. The V and J ends lost 4 bases and 5 bases respectively, with 8 bases between them. The CDR3 is 12 residues long. Germline loops: CDR1 MGHDK, CDR2 SYGVNS. The CDR3 is CASSGRTETQYF. The CDR3 DNA sequence: TGTGCCAGCAGTGGGCGGACGGAGACCCAGTACTTC. Using reference TRBV25-1 and TRBJ2-5 for the parts outside the CDR3, the full variable domain is EADIYQTPRYLVIGTGKKITLECSQTMGHDKMYWYQQDPGMELHLIHYSYGVNSTEKGDLSSESTVSRIRTEHFPLTLESARPSHTSQYLCASSGRTETQYFGPGTRLLVL.

CDR3 coding DNA: TGTGCCAGCAGCCCCGGCCTAGCGGGGACTGAAGCTTTCTTT. This gives the protein CASSPGLAGTEAFF. The chain links TRBV7-3 to TRBJ1-1; D unclear. The ends were cut back, 5 bases at V and 5 bases at J, with 15 bases in the middle. Germline assignment: CDR1 SGHTA and CDR2 FQGTGA. The CDR3 has 14 residues.

This clone was detected a few times. At the DNA level, this CDR3 is encoded by other sequences in the same sample as well. The chain links TRBV11-3 to TRBJ1-1; D is unresolved. V lost 1 base and J 2 bases, leaving 5 bases between the germline ends. Germline V gene sequence: CDR1 SGHNT, CDR2 YENEEA. This CDR3 spans 13 amino acids. CDR3 nucleotide sequence: TGTGCCAGCAGCTTAGGTGGTAACACTGAAGCTTTCTTT. Protein product: CASSLGGNTEAFF.

This clone was counted a few times. The chain is built from TRBV6-5 and TRBJ2-6; D could derive from TRBD1 or TRBD2 (5 bases each). Germline V gives CDR1 MNHEY, CDR2 SVGAGI. This CDR3 is built from 16 residues. V dropped 0 bases and J dropped 4 bases, with 10 bases sitting between them. CDR3 loop: CASSYSGRSGANVLTF. CDR3 DNA sequence: TGTGCCAGCAGTTACTCGGGACGGTCAGGGGCCAACGTCCTGACTTTC.

This clone was observed a few times. This rearrangement joins TRBV6-6 to TRBJ2-5; 8 bases match TRBD2. Germline loops: CDR1 MNHNY, CDR2 SVGAGI (reference sequence). CDR3 length: 16 amino acids. V lost 5 bases, J lost 2 bases, and 10 bases stayed unmatched. The CDR3 protein is CASSPRGGQGQETQYF. The CDR3 coding sequence is TGTGCCAGCAGTCCCCGGGGGGGGCAGGGGCAAGAGACCCAGTACTTC.

The chain employs TRBV13 and TRBJ2-2, with D maybe TRBD2 (6 bases). Germline V lookup: CDR1 PRHDT, CDR2 FYEKMQ (reference sequence). This CDR3 is built from 15 residues. V lost 5 bases and J lost 4, with 14 bases in between. The CDR3 reads CASSTPGTGTGELFF. CDR3 sequence (DNA): TGTGCCAGCAGCACTCCCGGGACTGGCACCGGGGAGCTGTTTTTT.

This rearrangement joins TRBV2 to TRBJ2-7, with a possible D match to TRBD1 (6 bases). Germline values: CDR1 SNHLY, CDR2 FYNNEI. The CDR3 spans 15 residues. V was cut by 6 bases and J by 6 bases, with 21 bases left in between. The CDR3 spells CASRRESGAIGEQYF. The DNA of the CDR3 is TGTGCCAGCAGAAGGGAGTCAGGGGCCATTGGCGAGCAGTACTTC.

This clone was found a few times. The sample contains more than one DNA sequence encoding this CDR3. The rearrangement uses TRBV30 and TRBJ2-5; unclear D gene. This CDR3 is 12 amino acids long. Trimming cost V 0 bases and J 2 bases, with 4 bases left between them. In germline, CDR1 is GTSNPN, CDR2 SVGIG (reference sequence). Written as DNA, the CDR3 is TGTGCCTGGAGTGTGGGGCAAGAGACCCAGTACTTC. Translation gives CAWSVGQETQYF. Complete variable domain (other parts from reference TRBV30 and TRBJ2-5): SQTIHQWPATLVQPVGSPLSLECTVEGTSNPNLYWYRQAAGRGLQLLFYSVGIGQISSEVPQNLSASRPQDRQFILSSKKLLLSDSGFYLCAWSVGQETQYFGPGTRLLVL.

The gene calls are TRBV6-1 and TRBJ2-4, with 7 nucleotides matching TRBD1. This CDR3 is 13 amino acids long. The junction had 8 bases not matched to a gene; V was cut back by 5 bases and J by 10 bases. Germline V gene data show CDR1 as MNHNS and CDR2 as SASEGT. This CDR3 reads CASSSRDSRIQYF. The DNA for the CDR3 is TGTGCCAGCAGTTCCAGGGACAGCCGGATTCAGTACTTC.

The CDR3 reads CAWSKGEAINEQFF. The CDR3 DNA is TGTGCCTGGAGTAAAGGGGAAGCCATTAATGAGCAGTTCTTC. The chain links TRBV30 to TRBJ2-1, with D maybe TRBD1 (5 bases). This CDR3 spans 14 amino acids. V was trimmed by 2 bases and J by 7 bases, leaving 15 bases between them. Germline V lookup: CDR1 GTSNPN, CDR2 SVGIG (reference sequence).

The chain combines TRBV10-3 with TRBJ2-6; 8 bases match TRBD1. From germline, CDR1 is ENHRY and CDR2 SYGVKD. There are 18 residues in the CDR3. V trimming: 4 bases; J trimming: 0 bases; junction bases outside the gene matches: 8. The CDR3 loop reads CAISGADREYSGANVLTF. CDR3 sequence (DNA): TGTGCCATCAGTGGGGCGGACAGGGAGTACTCTGGGGCCAACGTCCTGACTTTC.

A few counts support this clone. The chain combines TRBV15 with TRBJ1-2; D remains unclear. The CDR3 covers 15 residues. The V end lost 0 bases, the J end lost 4 bases, and 12 bases lay between the germline ends. In germline, CDR1 is LNHNV, CDR2 YYDKDF (reference sequence). The CDR3 DNA reads TGTGCCACCAGCAGAGAAGGCAGGTCTCTCTATGGCTACACCTTC. It translates to CATSREGRSLYGYTF.